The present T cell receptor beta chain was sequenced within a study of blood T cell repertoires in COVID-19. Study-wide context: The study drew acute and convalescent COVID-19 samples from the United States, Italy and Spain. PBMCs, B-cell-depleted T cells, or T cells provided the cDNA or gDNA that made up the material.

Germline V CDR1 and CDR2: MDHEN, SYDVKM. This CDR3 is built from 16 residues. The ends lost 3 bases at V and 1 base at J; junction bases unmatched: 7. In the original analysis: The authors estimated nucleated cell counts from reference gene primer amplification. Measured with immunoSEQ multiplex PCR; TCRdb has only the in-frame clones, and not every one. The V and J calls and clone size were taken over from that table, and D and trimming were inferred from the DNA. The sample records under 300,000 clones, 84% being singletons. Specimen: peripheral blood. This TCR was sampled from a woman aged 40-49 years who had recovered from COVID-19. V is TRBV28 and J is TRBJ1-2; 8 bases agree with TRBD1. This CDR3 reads CASSLYGQGLNYGYTF. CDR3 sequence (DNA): TGTGCCAGCAGTTTGTACGGACAGGGACTTAACTATGGCTACACCTTC.